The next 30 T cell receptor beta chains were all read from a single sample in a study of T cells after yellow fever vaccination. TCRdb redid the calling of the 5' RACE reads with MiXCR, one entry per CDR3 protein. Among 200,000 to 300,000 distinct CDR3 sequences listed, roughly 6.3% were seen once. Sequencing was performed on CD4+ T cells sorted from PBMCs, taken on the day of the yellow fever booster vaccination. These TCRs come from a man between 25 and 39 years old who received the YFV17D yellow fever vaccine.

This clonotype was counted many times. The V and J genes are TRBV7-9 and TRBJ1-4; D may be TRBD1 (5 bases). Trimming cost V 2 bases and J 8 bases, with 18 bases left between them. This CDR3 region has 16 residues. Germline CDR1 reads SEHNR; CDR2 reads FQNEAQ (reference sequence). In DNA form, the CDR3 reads TGTGCCAGCAGCTTACTGTCTTCGGGGGTGTCGGAAAAACTGTTTTTT. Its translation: CASSLLSSGVSEKLFF.

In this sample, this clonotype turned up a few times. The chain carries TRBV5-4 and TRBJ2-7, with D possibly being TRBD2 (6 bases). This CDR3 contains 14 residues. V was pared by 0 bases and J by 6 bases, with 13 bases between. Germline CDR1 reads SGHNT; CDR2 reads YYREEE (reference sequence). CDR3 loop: CASSLVRGSGEQYF. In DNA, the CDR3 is TGTGCCAGCAGCTTGGTCCGGGGGAGTGGCGAGCAGTACTTC.

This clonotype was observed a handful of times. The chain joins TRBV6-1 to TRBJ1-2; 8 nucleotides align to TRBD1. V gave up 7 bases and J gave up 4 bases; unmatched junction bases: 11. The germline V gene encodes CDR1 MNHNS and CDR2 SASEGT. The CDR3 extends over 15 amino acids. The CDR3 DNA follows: TGTGCCAGCACTCCTGGACAGGGTCAGACCTATGGCTACACCTTC. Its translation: CASTPGQGQTYGYTF.

CDR3 sequence: CASSLAGGLSSYEQYF. CDR3 sequence (DNA): TGTGCCAGCAGTTTAGCGGGAGGCCTCAGCTCCTACGAGCAGTACTTC. The chain is built from TRBV28 and TRBJ2-7; TRBD2 matches at 8 bases. The germline gives CDR1 MDHEN, CDR2 SYDVKM. J lost 0 bases, V lost 2 bases, and 6 bases had no gene match. The CDR3 length is 16 residues.

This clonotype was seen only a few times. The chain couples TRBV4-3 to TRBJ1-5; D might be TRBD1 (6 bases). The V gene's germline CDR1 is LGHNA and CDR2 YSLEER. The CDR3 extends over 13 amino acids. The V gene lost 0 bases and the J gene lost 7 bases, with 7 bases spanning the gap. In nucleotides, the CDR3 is TGCGCCAGCAGCCAAGATCAGGGGCAGCCCCAGCATTTT. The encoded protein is CASSQDQGQPQHF.

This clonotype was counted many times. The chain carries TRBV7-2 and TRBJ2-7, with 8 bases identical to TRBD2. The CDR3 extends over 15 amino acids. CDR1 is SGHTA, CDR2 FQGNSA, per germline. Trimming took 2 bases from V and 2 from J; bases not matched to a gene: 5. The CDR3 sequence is CASSLQAGETYEQYF. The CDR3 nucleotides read TGTGCCAGCAGCTTACAAGCGGGAGAGACCTACGAGCAGTACTTC.

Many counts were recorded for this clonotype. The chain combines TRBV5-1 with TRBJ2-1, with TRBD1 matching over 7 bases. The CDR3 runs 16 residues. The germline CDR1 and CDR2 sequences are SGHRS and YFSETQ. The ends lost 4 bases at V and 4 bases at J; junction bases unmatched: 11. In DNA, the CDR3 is TGCGCCAGCAGCGGAAGGCCGGGACAGAAATACAATGAGCAGTTCTTC. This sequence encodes CASSGRPGQKYNEQFF.

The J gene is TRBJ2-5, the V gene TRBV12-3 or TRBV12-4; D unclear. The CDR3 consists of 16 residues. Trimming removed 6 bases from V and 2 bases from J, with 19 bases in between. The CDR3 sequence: CASSQGAVKGQETQYF. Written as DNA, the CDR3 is TGTGCCAGCAGCCAAGGCGCGGTGAAGGGTCAAGAGACCCAGTACTTC.

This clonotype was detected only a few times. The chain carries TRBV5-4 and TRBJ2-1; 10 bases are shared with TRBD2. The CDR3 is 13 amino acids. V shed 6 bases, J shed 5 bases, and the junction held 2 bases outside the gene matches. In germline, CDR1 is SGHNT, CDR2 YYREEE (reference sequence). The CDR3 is CASILAGDNEQFF. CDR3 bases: TGTGCCAGCATTCTAGCGGGGGACAATGAGCAGTTCTTC.

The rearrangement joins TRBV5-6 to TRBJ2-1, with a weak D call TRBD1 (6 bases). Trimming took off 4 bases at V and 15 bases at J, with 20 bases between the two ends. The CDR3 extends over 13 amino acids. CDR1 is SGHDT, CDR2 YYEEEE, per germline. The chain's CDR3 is CASSAGTFCLGFF. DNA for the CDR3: TGTGCCAGCAGCGCCGGGACATTCTGCTTAGGGTTCTTC.

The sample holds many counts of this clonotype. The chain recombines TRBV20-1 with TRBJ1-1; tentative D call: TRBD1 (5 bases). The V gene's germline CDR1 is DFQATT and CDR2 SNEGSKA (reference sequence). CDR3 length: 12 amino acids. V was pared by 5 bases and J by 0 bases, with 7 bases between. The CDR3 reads CSALTVNTEAFF. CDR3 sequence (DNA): TGCAGTGCTTTGACAGTGAACACTGAAGCTTTCTTT.

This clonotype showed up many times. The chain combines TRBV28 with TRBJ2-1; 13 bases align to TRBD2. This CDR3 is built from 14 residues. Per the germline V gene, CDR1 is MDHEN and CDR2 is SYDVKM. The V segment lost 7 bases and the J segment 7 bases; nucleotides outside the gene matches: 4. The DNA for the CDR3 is TGTGCCAGCAAGGAACTAGCGGGGGGGAATGAGCAGTTCTTC. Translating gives CASKELAGGNEQFF.

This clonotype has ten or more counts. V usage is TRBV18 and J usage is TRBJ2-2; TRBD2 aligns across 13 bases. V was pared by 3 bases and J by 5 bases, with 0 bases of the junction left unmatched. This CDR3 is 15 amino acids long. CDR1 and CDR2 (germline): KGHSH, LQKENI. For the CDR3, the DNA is TGTGCCAGCTCACCGGGACTAGCGGGGACCGGGGAGCTGTTTTTT. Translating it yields CASSPGLAGTGELFF. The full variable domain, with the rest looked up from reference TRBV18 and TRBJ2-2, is NAGVMQNPRHLVRRRGQEARLRCSPMKGHSHVYWYRQLPEEGLKFMVYLQKENIIDESGMPKERFSAEFPKEGPSILRIQQVVRGDSAAYFCASSPGLAGTGELFFGEGSRLTVL.

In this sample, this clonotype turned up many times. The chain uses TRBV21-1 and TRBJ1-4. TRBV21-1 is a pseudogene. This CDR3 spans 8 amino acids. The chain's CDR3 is CASSRLFF. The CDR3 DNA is TGTGCCAGCAGCAGACTGTTTTTT.

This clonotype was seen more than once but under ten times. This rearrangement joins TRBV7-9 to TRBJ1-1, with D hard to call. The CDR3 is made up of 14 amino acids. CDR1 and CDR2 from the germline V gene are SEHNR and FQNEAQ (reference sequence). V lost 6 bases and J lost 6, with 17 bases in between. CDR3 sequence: CASRGSPDVSEAFF. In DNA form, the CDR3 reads TGTGCCAGCAGGGGCAGCCCGGATGTATCTGAAGCTTTCTTT.

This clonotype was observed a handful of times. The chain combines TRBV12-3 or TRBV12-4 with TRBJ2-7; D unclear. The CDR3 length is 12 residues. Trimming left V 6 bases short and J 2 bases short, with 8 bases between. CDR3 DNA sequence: TGTGCCAGCAGGACGGGTGCCTACGAGCAGTACTTC. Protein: CASRTGAYEQYF.

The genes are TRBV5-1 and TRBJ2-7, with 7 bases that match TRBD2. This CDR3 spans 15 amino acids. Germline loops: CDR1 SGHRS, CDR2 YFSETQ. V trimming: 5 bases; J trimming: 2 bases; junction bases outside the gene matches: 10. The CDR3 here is CASSPGTTRTYEQYF. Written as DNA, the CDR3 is TGCGCCAGCAGTCCCGGGACTACAAGGACCTACGAGCAGTACTTC.

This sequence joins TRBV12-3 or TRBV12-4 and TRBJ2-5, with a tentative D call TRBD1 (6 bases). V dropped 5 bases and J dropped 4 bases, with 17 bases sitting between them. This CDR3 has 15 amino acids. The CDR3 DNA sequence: TGTGCCAGCAGTCCCGGACAGTGGAGGATAGAGACCCAGTACTTC. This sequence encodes CASSPGQWRIETQYF.

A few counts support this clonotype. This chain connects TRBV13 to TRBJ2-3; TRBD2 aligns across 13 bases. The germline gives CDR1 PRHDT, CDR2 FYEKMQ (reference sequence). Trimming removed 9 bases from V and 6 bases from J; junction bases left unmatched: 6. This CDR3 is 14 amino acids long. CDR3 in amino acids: CASRLAGGGDTQYF. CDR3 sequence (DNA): TGTGCCAGTCGACTAGCGGGAGGTGGTGATACGCAGTATTTT.

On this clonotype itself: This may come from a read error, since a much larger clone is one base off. CDR3: CAGSVHPSGRAGTYEQYF. The CDR3 DNA is TGTGCCGGCAGCGTGCACCCTAGCGGGAGGGCCGGAACCTACGAGCAGTACTTC. V gene TRBV9 combines with J gene TRBJ2-7; 12 positions agree with TRBD2. CDR3 length: 18 amino acids. Germline-derived CDR1 and CDR2 are SGDLS and YYNGEE.

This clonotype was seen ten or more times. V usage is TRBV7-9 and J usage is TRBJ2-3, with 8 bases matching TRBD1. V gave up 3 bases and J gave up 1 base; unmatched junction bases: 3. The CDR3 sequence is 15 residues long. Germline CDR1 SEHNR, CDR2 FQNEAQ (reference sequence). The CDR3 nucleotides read TGTGCCAGCAGCTTCTGGGGACAGGGCACAGATACGCAGTATTTT. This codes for CASSFWGQGTDTQYF.

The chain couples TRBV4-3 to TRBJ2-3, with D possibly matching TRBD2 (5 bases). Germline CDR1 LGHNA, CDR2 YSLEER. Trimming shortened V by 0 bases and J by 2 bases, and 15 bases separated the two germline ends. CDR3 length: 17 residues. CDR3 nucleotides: TGCGCCAGCAGCCAAGATGTCGGCGGGTCCTACACAGATACGCAGTATTTT. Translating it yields CASSQDVGGSYTDTQYF.

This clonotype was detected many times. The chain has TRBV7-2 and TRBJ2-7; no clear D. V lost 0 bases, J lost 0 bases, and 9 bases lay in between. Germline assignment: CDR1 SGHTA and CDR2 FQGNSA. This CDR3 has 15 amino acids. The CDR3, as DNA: TGTGCCAGCAGCTTAGCGGTCCAGTTCTCCTACGAGCAGTACTTC. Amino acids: CASSLAVQFSYEQYF.

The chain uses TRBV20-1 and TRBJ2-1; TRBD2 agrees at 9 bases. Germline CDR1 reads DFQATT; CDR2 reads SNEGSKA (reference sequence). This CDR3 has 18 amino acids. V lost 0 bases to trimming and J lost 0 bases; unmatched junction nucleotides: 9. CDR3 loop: CSARDFATSGSSYNEQFF. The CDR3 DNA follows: TGCAGTGCTAGAGATTTCGCGACTAGCGGCAGCTCCTACAATGAGCAGTTCTTC.

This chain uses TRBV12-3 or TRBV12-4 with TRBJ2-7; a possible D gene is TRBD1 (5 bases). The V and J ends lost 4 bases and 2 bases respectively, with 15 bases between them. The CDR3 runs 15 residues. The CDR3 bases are TGTGCCAGCAGTTCGCAGGGATTATTTCCCTACGAGCAGTACTTC. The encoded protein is CASSSQGLFPYEQYF.

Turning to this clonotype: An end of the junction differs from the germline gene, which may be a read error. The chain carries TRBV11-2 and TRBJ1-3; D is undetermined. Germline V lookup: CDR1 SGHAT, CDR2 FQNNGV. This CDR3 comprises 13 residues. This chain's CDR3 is CATSLGSRHTIYF. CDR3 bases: TGTGCCACCAGCTTAGGAAGTCGCCACACCATATATTTT.

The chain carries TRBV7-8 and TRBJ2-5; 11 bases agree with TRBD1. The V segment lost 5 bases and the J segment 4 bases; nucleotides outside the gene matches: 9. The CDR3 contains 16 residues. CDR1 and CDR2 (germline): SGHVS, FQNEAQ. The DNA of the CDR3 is TGTGCCAGCAGCAACCGGGACAGGGGGTTTAGAGAGACCCAGTACTTC. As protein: CASSNRDRGFRETQYF. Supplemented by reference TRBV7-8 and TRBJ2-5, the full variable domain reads GAGVSQSPRYKVAKRGQDVALRCDPISGHVSLFWYQQALGQGPEFLTYFQNEAQLDKSGLPSDRFFAERPEGSVSTLKIQRTQQEDSAVYLCASSNRDRGFRETQYFGPGTRLLVL.

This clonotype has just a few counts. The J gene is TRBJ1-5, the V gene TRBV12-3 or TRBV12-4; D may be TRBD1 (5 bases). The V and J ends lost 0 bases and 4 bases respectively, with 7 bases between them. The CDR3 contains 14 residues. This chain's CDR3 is CASSLARVNQPQHF. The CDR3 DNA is TGTGCCAGCAGTTTAGCCAGGGTGAATCAGCCCCAGCATTTT.

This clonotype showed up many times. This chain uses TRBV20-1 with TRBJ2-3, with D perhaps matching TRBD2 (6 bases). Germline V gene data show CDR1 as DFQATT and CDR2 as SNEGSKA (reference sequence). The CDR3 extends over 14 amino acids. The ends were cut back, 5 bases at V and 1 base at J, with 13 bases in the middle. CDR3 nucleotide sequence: TGCAGTGCTTTGCAGCGGGTGGGCACAGATACGCAGTATTTT. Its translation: CSALQRVGTDTQYF.

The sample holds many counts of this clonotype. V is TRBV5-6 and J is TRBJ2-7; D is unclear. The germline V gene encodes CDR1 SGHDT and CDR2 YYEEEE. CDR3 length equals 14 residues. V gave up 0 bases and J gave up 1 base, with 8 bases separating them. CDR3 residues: CASSLAMGSYEQYF. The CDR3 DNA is TGTGCCAGCAGCTTGGCCATGGGATCCTACGAGCAGTACTTC.